The 4 T cell receptor beta chains reported below all come from one sample, sequenced in a study of Graves' ophthalmopathy and Graves' hyperthyroidism. Beta-chain TCR CDR3 regions were amplified from RNA transcripts. The library came from an HTBI-primed first-round RT-PCR and a second-round multiplex PCR. MiXCR, run by TCRdb on the multiplex PCR reads, gives a single entry per CDR3 protein. The table shows 650,000 to 800,000 distinct CDR3 sequences, with under 50% occurring only once. Sequencing was done on a sample of peripheral blood. The receptor source for this set is an adult man with Graves' ophthalmopathy.

In this sample, this clonotype turned up many times. The chain carries TRBV20-1 and TRBJ2-5; maybe TRBD1 (6 bases). The V and J ends lost 0 bases and 3 bases respectively, with 17 bases between them. The CDR3 runs 16 residues. CDR1 is DFQATT, CDR2 SNEGSKA, per germline (reference sequence). As DNA, the CDR3 is TGCAGTGCTAGAGATCCAGGGGCGCGTTGGGAAGAGACCCAGTACTTC. Protein product: CSARDPGARWEETQYF.

This clonotype appeared many times. The chain carries TRBV29-1 and TRBJ1-2; TRBD1 is a possible D gene (5 bases). Trimming shortened V by 4 bases and J by 4 bases, and 13 bases separated the two germline ends. Germline V gene lookup returns CDR1 SQVTM and CDR2 ANQGSEA. The CDR3 runs 13 residues. The CDR3 region has the DNA TGCAGCGTTGCGGAAGTGGGGGGCTATGGCTACACCTTC. Protein sequence: CSVAEVGGYGYTF.

The chain has TRBV6-5 and TRBJ2-3; no reliable D call. Germline V lookup: CDR1 MNHEY, CDR2 SVGAGI. The CDR3 sequence is 14 residues long. Trimming removed 4 bases from V and 0 bases from J, with 8 bases in between. CDR3 nucleotide sequence: TGTGCCAGCAGTTGGACGGACAGCACAGATACGCAGTATTTT. Translation gives CASSWTDSTDTQYF.

There are a few counts of this clonotype. The chain carries TRBV4-2 and TRBJ1-1; TRBD1 matches at 8 bases. This CDR3 has 15 residues. Looked up from germline, CDR1 is LGHNA and CDR2 is YNFKEQ. The trim removed 6 bases at V and 0 bases at J, leaving 6 bases unmatched. The CDR3 region has the DNA TGTGCCAGCAGTCCTAAGACAGGGGTGAACACTGAAGCTTTCTTT. Translation gives CASSPKTGVNTEAFF.